The sequence of this T cell receptor (beta chain) was determined in a study of radiotherapy plus CTLA-4 blockade in lung cancer. Study-wide context: Objective response was observed in about 19% of patients, and disease control in 31%.

Study-level results: Blood-borne expansion of tumor-derived TCR clones followed radiotherapy plus ipilimumab.

As concerns this clone: The target antigen is unknown.

Assay used: immunoSEQ multiplex PCR; TCRdb lists only in-frame clones, some missing. The sample consists of over 85,000 clones, about four fifths of them appearing once. Sequenced here: peripheral blood, sampled from a patient treated with radiotherapy plus ipilimumab. The receptor comes from a human donor with non-small cell lung cancer who had a partial response to radiotherapy plus ipilimumab. Some clones in this sample may be carry-over from other donors' samples.

The CDR3 protein is CASSLGQEYNEQFF. In DNA form, the CDR3 reads TGTGCCAGCAGCTTAGGACAGGAATACAATGAGCAGTTCTTC. The V and J genes are TRBV7-3 and TRBJ2-1, with 7 bases lining up with TRBD1. The junction had 2 bases not matched to a gene; V was cut back by 2 bases and J by 4 bases. Germline V gives CDR1 SGHTA, CDR2 FQGTGA. The CDR3 runs 14 residues.